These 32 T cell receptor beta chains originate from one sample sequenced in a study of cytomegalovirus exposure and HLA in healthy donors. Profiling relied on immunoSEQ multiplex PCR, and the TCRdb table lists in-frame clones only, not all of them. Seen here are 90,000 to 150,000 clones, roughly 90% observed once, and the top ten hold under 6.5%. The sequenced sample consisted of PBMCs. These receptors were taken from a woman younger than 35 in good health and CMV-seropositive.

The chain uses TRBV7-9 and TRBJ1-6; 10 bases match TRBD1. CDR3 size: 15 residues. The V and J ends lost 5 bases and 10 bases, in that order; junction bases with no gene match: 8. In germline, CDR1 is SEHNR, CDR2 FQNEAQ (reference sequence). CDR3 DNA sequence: TGTGCCAGCAGCCTATGGACAGGGGGAGACTCACCCCTCCACTTT. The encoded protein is CASSLWTGGDSPLHF.

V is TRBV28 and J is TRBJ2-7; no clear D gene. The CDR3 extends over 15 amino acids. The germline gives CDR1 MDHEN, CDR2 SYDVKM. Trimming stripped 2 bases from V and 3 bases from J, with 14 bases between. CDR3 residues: CASSLVKLTIYEQYF. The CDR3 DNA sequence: TGTGCCAGCAGTTTAGTAAAGCTCACCATCTACGAGCAGTACTTC.

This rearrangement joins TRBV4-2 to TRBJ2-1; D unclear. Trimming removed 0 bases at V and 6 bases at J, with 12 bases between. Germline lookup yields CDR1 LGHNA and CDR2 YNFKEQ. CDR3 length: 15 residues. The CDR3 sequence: CASSQELGPVNEQFF. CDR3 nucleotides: TGTGCCAGCAGCCAAGAGCTGGGCCCGGTCAATGAGCAGTTCTTC.

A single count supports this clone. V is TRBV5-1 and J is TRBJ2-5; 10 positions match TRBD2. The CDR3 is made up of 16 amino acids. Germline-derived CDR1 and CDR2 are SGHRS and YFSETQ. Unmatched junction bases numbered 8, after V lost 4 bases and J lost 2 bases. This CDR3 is CASSTGLADKQETQYF. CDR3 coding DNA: TGCGCCAGCAGCACAGGACTAGCGGATAAACAAGAGACCCAGTACTTC. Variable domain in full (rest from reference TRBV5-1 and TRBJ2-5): KAGVTQTPRYLIKTRGQQVTLSCSPISGHRSVSWYQQTPGQGLQFLFEYFSETQRNKGNFPGRFSGRQFSNSRSEMNVSTLELGDSALYLCASSTGLADKQETQYFGPGTRLLVL.

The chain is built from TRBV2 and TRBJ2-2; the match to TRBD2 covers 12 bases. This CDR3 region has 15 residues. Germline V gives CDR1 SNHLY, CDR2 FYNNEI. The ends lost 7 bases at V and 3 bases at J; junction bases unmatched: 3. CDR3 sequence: CASMRTSGDTGELFF. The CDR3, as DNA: TGTGCCAGCATGAGGACTAGCGGGGACACCGGGGAGCTGTTTTTT.

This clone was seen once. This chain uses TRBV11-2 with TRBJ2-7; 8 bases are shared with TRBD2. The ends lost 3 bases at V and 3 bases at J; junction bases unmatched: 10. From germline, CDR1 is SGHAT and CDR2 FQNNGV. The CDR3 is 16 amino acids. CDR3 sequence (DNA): TGTGCCAGCAGCTTCGAATCCGGGACTAGTCACTACGAGCAGTACTTC. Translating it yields CASSFESGTSHYEQYF.

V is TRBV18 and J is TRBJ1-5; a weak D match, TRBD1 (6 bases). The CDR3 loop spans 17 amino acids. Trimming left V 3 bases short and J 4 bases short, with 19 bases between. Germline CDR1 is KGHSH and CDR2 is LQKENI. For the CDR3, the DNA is TGTGCCAGCTCACCTATACCGATAGACAGGTTTAATCAGCCCCAGCATTTT. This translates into CASSPIPIDRFNQPQHF.

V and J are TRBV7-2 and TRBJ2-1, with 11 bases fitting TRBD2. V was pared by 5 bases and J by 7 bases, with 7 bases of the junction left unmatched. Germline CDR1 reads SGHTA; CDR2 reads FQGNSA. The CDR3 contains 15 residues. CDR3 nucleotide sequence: TGTGCCAGCAGCCCAACTAGCGGGGGTTGGAATGAGCAGTTCTTC. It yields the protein CASSPTSGGWNEQFF.

The CDR3 region is CASSQDYSYNEQFF. The CDR3 DNA reads as TGTGCCAGCAGCCAAGACTACTCCTACAATGAGCAGTTCTTC. The genes are TRBV4-2 and TRBJ2-1, with D uncertain. V lost 0 bases to trimming and J lost 0 bases, with 3 bases between them. Germline CDR1 reads LGHNA; CDR2 reads YNFKEQ. This CDR3 has 14 residues.

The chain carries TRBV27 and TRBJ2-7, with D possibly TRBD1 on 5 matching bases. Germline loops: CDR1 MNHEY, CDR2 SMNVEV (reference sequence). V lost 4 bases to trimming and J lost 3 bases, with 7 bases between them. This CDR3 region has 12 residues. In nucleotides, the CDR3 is TGTGCCAGCAGTTCGCAGGGCTACGAGCAGTACTTC. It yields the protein CASSSQGYEQYF.

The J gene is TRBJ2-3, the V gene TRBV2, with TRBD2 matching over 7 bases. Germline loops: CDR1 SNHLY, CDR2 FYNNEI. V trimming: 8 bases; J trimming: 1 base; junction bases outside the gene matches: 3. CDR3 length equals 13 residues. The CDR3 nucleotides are TGTGCCAGCGGGAGGGATCGCACAGATACGCAGTATTTT. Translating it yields CASGRDRTDTQYF. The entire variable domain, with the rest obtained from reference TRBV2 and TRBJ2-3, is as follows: EPEVTQTPSHQVTQMGQEVILRCVPISNHLYFYWYRQILGQKVEFLVSFYNNEISEKSEIFDDQFSVERPDGSNFTLKIRSTKLEDSAMYFCASGRDRTDTQYFGPGTRLTVL.

CDR3 sequence (DNA): TGCGCCAGCAGCCAGGGACAGGATTATTATGGCTACACCTTC. Translation: CASSQGQDYYGYTF. The gene calls are TRBV5-1 and TRBJ1-2, with 8 bases lining up with TRBD1. Germline V gives CDR1 SGHRS, CDR2 YFSETQ. The V segment lost 4 bases and the J segment 5 bases; nucleotides outside the gene matches: 7. CDR3 length: 14 residues.

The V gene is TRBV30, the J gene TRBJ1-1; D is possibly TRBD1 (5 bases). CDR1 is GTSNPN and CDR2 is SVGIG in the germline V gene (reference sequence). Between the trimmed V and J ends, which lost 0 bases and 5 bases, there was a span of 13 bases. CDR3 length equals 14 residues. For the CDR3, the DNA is TGTGCCTGGAGTGTTCTAGGGGCAGGGACTGAAGCTTTCTTT. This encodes CAWSVLGAGTEAFF.

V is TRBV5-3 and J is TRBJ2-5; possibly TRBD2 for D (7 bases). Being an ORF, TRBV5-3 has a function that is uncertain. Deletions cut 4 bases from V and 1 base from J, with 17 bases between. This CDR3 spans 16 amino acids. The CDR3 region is CARSIFRGGGQETQYF. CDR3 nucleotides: TGTGCCAGAAGCATTTTTAGGGGAGGGGGCCAAGAGACCCAGTACTTC.

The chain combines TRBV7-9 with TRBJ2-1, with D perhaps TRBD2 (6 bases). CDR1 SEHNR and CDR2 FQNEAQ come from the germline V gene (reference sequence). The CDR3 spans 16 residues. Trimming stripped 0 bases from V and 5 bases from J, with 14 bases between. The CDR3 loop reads CASSLAGGSGNNEQFF. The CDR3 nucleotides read TGTGCCAGCAGCTTAGCGGGCGGTAGCGGCAACAATGAGCAGTTCTTC.

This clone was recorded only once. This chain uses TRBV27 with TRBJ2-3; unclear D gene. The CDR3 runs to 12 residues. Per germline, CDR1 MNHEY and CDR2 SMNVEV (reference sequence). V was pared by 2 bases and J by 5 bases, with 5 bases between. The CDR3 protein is CASSLHRDTQYF. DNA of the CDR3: TGTGCCAGCAGTTTACATAGAGATACGCAGTATTTT.

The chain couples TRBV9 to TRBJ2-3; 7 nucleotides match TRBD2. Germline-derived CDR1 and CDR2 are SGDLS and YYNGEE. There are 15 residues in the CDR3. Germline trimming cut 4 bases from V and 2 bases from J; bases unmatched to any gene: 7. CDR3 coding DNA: TGTGCCAGCAGCCTCACTAGCGCCAACACAGATACGCAGTATTTT. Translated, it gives CASSLTSANTDTQYF.

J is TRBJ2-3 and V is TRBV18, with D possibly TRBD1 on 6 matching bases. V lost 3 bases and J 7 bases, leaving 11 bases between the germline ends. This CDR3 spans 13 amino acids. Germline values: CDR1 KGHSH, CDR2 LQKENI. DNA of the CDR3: TGTGCCAGCTCACCTACGGGACAAAATACGCAGTATTTT. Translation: CASSPTGQNTQYF.

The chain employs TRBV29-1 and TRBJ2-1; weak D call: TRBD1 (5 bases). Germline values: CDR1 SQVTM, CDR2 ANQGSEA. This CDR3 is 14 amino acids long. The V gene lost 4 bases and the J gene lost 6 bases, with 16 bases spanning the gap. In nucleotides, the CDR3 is TGCAGCGTTGTTAAGGGCGCAAGGGGCAATGAGCAGTTCTTC. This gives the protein CSVVKGARGNEQFF.

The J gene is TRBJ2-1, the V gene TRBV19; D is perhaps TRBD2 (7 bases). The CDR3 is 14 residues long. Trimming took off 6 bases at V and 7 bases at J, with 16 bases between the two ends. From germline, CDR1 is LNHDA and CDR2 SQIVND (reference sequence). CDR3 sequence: CASRGRGAGNEQFF. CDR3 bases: TGTGCCAGTAGAGGGAGGGGGGCAGGGAATGAGCAGTTCTTC.

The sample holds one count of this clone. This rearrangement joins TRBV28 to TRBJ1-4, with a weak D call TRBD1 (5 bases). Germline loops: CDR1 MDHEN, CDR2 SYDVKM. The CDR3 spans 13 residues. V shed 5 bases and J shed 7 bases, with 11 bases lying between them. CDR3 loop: CASSLDRREKLFF. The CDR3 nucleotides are TGTGCCAGCAGTCTTGACAGACGTGAAAAACTGTTTTTT.

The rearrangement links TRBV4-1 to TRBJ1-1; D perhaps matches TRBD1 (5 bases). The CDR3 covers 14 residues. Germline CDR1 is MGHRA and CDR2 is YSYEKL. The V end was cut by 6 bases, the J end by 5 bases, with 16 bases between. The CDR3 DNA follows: TGCGCCAGCAGAACCCTCCGGGGGTTGACTGAAGCTTTCTTT. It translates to CASRTLRGLTEAFF.

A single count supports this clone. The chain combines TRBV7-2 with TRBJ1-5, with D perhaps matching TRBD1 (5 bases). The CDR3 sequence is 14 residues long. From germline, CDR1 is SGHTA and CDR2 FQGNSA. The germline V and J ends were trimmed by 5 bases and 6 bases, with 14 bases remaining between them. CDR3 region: CASSRGQGGQPQHF. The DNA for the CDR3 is TGTGCCAGCAGCCGTGGTCAGGGAGGTCAGCCCCAGCATTTT.

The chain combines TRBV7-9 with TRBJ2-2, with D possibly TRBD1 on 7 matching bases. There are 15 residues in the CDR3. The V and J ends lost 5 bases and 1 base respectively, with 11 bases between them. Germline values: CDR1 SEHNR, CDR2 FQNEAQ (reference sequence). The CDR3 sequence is CASSVQGGNTGELFF. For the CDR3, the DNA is TGTGCCAGCAGCGTCCAGGGGGGGAACACCGGGGAGCTGTTTTTT. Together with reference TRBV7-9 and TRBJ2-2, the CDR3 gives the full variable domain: DTGVSQNPRHKITKRGQNVTFRCDPISEHNRLYWYRQTLGQGPEFLTYFQNEAQLEKSRLLSDRFSAERPKGSFSTLEIQRTEQGDSAMYLCASSVQGGNTGELFFGEGSRLTVL.

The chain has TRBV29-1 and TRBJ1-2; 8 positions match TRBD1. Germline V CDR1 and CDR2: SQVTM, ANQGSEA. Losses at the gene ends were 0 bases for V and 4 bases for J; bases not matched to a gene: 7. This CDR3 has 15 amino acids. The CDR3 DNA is TGCAGCGTTGAAGATCTTCTCGGGACAGGCTATGGCTACACCTTC. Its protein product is CSVEDLLGTGYGYTF.

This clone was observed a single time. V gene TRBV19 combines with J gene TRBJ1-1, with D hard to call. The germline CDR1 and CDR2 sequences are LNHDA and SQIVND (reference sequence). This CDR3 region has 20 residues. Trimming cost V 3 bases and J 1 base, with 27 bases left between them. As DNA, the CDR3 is TGTGCCAGTAGTATTTTTCCGGAGGGTGGACGCTTGAGGGCGAACACTGAAGCTTTCTTT. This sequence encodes CASSIFPEGGRLRANTEAFF.

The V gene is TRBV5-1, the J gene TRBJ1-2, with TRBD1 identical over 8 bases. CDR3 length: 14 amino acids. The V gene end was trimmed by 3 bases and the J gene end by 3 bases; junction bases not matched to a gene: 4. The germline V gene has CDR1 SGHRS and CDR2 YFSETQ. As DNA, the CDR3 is TGCGCCAGCAGCTCCGGACAGGGTGACTATGGCTACACCTTC. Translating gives CASSSGQGDYGYTF.

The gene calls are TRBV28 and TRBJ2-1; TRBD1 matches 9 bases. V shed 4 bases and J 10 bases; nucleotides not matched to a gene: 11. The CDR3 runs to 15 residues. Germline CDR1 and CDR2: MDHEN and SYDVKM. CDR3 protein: CASSSGTGWSSEQFF. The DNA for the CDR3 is TGTGCCAGCAGTTCCGGGACAGGGTGGAGTAGCGAGCAGTTCTTC.

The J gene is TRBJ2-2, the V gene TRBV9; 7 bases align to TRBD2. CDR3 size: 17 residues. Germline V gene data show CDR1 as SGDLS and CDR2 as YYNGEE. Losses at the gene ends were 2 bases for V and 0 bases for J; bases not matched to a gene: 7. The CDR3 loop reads CASSVPSAGPNTGELFF. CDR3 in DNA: TGTGCCAGCAGCGTCCCGTCAGCGGGACCGAACACCGGGGAGCTGTTTTTT.

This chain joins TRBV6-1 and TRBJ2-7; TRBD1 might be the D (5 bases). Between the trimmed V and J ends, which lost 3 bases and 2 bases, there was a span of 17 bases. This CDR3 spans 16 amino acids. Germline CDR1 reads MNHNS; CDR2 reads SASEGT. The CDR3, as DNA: TGTGCCAGCAGTGACTTCAAAGTACAGGTAACCTACGAGCAGTACTTC. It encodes CASSDFKVQVTYEQYF.

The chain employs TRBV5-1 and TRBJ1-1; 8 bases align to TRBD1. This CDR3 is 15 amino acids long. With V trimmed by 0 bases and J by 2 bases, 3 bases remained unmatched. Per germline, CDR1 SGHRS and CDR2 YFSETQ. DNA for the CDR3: TGCGCCAGCAGCTTGGCCGACAGGGGTAACACTGAAGCTTTCTTT. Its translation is CASSLADRGNTEAFF.

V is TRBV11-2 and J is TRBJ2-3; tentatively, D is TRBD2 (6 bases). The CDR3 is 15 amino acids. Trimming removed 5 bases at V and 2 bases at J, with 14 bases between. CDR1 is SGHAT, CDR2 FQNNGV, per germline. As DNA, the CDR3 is TGTGCCAGCAGCCCCAGGGACTTGTCCACAGATACGCAGTATTTT. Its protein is CASSPRDLSTDTQYF.